Presented here are 13 T cell receptor beta chains from one specimen sequenced in a study of PD-1 blockade in classical Hodgkin lymphoma. Relapses following autologous stem cell transplantation were seen in all patients, with brentuximab vedotin exposure varying. Magnetic negative selection served to purify CD4+ T cells out of PBMCs that had been thawed. The assay was immunoSEQ multiplex PCR, and TCRdb's table has in-frame clones only and misses some. The data contain tens of thousands of clones, approximately 90% of them singletons. The sequencing used CD4+ T cells from blood, collected at baseline. Receptors were obtained from a human donor with classical Hodgkin lymphoma.

This sequence joins TRBV5-1 and TRBJ2-3; weak D call: TRBD2 (5 bases). The CDR3 has 14 amino acids. V was trimmed by 0 bases and J by 3 bases, leaving 8 bases between them. Germline CDR1 SGHRS, CDR2 YFSETQ. CDR3 loop: CASSLGGSTDTQYF. In DNA, the CDR3 is TGCGCCAGCAGCTTGGGAGGGTCAACAGATACGCAGTATTTT.

V and J are TRBV6-5 and TRBJ2-7; 10 bases match TRBD2. CDR3 length equals 15 residues. Germline lookup yields CDR1 MNHEY and CDR2 SVGAGI. V lost 7 bases to trimming and J lost 5 bases; unmatched junction nucleotides: 11. CDR3 bases: TGTGCCAGCATTAATAGCGGGAGGTCGGGGCACGAGCAGTACTTC. As protein: CASINSGRSGHEQYF.

Of note for this clone: Its ends do not fully match the called genes, so a read error is possible. The chain carries TRBV7-9 and TRBJ2-7, with 15 bases fitting TRBD2. The CDR3 extends over 18 amino acids. Germline CDR1 SEHNR, CDR2 FQNEAQ (reference sequence). CDR3 loop: CASSLAAWGLAGGYEQYF. CDR3 DNA sequence: TGTGCCAGCAGCCTAGCCGCTTGGGGACTAGCGGGAGGCTACGAGCAGTACTTC. The full variable domain, its missing parts supplied by reference TRBV7-9 and TRBJ2-7, is DTGVSQNPRHKITKRGQNVTFRCDPISEHNRLYWYRQTLGQGPEFLTYFQNEAQLEKSRLLSDRFSAERPKGSFSTLEIQRTEQGDSAMYLCASSLAAWGLAGGYEQYFGPGTRLTVT.

The chain links TRBV6-5 to TRBJ2-6; D is uncertain. Per the germline V gene, CDR1 is MNHEY and CDR2 is SVGAGI. Trimming removed 6 bases from V and 0 bases from J, with 3 bases in between. CDR3 length: 13 residues. The CDR3, as DNA: TGTGCCAGCAGGCCCTCTGGGGCCAACGTCCTGACTTTC. Translated, it gives CASRPSGANVLTF.

The V and J genes are TRBV28 and TRBJ1-6, with D tentatively TRBD1 (5 bases). Trimming cost V 5 bases and J 9 bases, with 17 bases left between them. Germline V gene lookup returns CDR1 MDHEN and CDR2 SYDVKM. The CDR3 is 15 residues long. CDR3 nucleotides: TGTGCCAGCAGTGTAACGGGACGGTGGGCTTCACCCCTCCACTTT. Translating it yields CASSVTGRWASPLHF.

This rearrangement joins TRBV30 to TRBJ2-1; D is tentatively TRBD1 or TRBD2 (6 bases each). V was clipped by 2 bases and J by 7 bases, with 12 bases between them. The CDR3 has 13 amino acids. CDR1 is GTSNPN, CDR2 SVGIG, per germline (reference sequence). The CDR3, as DNA: TGTGCCTGGAGTATTAGGGGGGATAATGAGCAGTTCTTC. This translates into CAWSIRGDNEQFF.

The V call is TRBV9, the J call TRBJ1-1; tentatively, D is TRBD1 (6 bases). Germline V CDR1 and CDR2: SGDLS, YYNGEE. V was pared by 2 bases and J by 1 base, with 6 bases between. The CDR3 is 13 amino acids. This CDR3 is CASSVTGNTEAFF. CDR3 DNA: TGTGCCAGCAGCGTGACAGGGAACACTGAAGCTTTCTTT.

The V gene is TRBV6-5, the J gene TRBJ1-4; no clear D gene. Germline V gene lookup returns CDR1 MNHEY and CDR2 SVGAGI. With 6 bases removed from V and 5 bases from J, the gap between germline ends came to 10 bases. The CDR3 is 13 amino acids. Here the CDR3 reads CASSRVPNEKLFF. CDR3 bases: TGTGCCAGCAGCCGGGTCCCCAATGAAAAACTGTTTTTT.

V gene TRBV6-5 combines with J gene TRBJ2-2, with D perhaps assigned TRBD1 or TRBD2 (5 bases each). Germline CDR1 and CDR2: MNHEY and SVGAGI. This CDR3 spans 15 amino acids. V was shortened by 6 bases and J by 10 bases, with 21 bases between the two germline ends. CDR3 sequence reads: CASSLGTTSRQELFF. The CDR3 DNA follows: TGTGCCAGCAGCCTCGGGACGACGAGCCGCCAGGAGCTGTTTTTT.

The chain uses TRBV20-1 and TRBJ2-1; unclear D gene. The CDR3 is 11 amino acids. The germline gives CDR1 DFQATT, CDR2 SNEGSKA (reference sequence). CDR3 protein: CSGGPHNEQFF. The CDR3 bases are TGCAGCGGTGGGCCCCACAATGAGCAGTTCTTC.

The V call is TRBV5-6, the J call TRBJ2-2; 14 positions agree with TRBD2. V gave up 4 bases and J gave up 6 bases; unmatched junction bases: 5. The germline gives CDR1 SGHDT, CDR2 YYEEEE. This CDR3 region has 16 residues. CDR3 DNA sequence: TGTGCCAGCAGCCTGGGGACTAGCGGGAGCGCCGGGGAGCTGTTTTTT. It encodes CASSLGTSGSAGELFF.

V is TRBV18 and J is TRBJ1-5, with a possible D match to TRBD1 (6 bases). V was cut by 2 bases and J by 2 bases, with 7 bases left in between. Germline loops: CDR1 KGHSH, CDR2 LQKENI. This CDR3 comprises 14 residues. CDR3 amino acids: CASSPGGGNQPQHF. CDR3 DNA: TGTGCCAGCTCACCAGGGGGCGGCAATCAGCCCCAGCATTTT.

The chain has TRBV27 and TRBJ1-1; tentative D call: TRBD1 (5 bases). V dropped 1 base and J dropped 4 bases, with 10 bases sitting between them. From germline, CDR1 is MNHEY and CDR2 SMNVEV (reference sequence). The CDR3 runs to 14 residues. The CDR3 sequence is CASSLLGVGTEAFF. The CDR3 bases are TGTGCCAGCAGTTTATTAGGGGTGGGCACTGAAGCTTTCTTT.